The entry below gives a single TCR beta chain sequence along with its context. Its antigen is still unknown. Base qualities are not provided; no much larger clone lies one nucleotide away. The sample originates from a study of cytomegalovirus exposure and HLA in healthy donors (dated by TCRdb to 2016 to 2017). With regard to the full study: According to an earlier analysis of a few hundred of the donors, about 180 million T cells yielded 95 million to 140 million unique TCR beta sequences and more than 250 Gb of sequence data. Roughly 300 gigabases of sequencing data and about 92 million unique TCR sequences made up an early release that covered several hundred HLA-typed donors. Of the approximately 400 genotyped donors, over 70% fell in the genetic ancestry cluster associated with self-reported Caucasian donors. The study aimed to test whether cataloging public T cell receptors could reveal signatures of past pathogen exposure. The study used immunosequencing to profile the T cell repertoires of 666 subjects and linked those repertoires to cytomegalovirus serostatus. Besides the first cohort of 666 subjects, a separate validation cohort made up of 120 different subjects was used. To predict cytomegalovirus infection status, the study combined high-throughput TCR immunosequencing, statistical association of individual TCRs with disease status, and machine learning. A later analysis re-examined previously published TCR beta repertoires from 600 to 700 donors and added high-resolution HLA genotyping to investigate patterns of TCR occurrence. The later analysis used no new phenotypic data to find candidate immune exposures, relying instead on TCR beta sequences and their occurrence across donors. An earlier analysis of around 580 of the donors used high-throughput TCR beta sequencing to judge whether each TCR beta V gene segment behaved as functional or pseudogenic. Donor age, sex, ethnicity and CMV serostatus were compiled together with the repertoire data. In a later genetic analysis, genome-wide SNP genotypes for about 55% of the roughly 700 donors were used, and that subset was treated as a discovery cohort. Every discovery cohort repertoire had been produced on one sequencing platform. Both class I and class II loci were covered by HLA typing, at four-digit resolution. Typing coverage differed by locus: A, B, C, DRB1 and DQB1 were typed in roughly 620-630 donors, DQA1 in about 560, DPA1 in 600 to 610, and DPB1 in approximately 450. A handful of DR-DQ haplotypes were handled as single units for association and clustering because linkage in the cohort was strong. On average, around 230,000 unique TCR beta nucleotide sequences were sequenced per donor among 300 to 500 genotyped donors of the cohort, with around 19% of those sequences being non-productive. Overall study results and their limits: When HLA alleles, especially DR and DQ, strongly co-occurred, TCR associations were difficult to assign to individual alleles. In an earlier analysis of around 600 of the donors, most TCR beta V segments were observed in productive rearrangements about 87% or about 30% of the time, broadly matching IMGT annotations. According to a later genetic analysis, donors in an Asian-associated ancestry cluster had fewer N-insertions in productive TCRs than the roughly 700-donor mean. A later analysis found that HLA-associated TCR beta chains were more clonally expanded and had lower generation probabilities than equally common non-associated chains. Because counts were too low, roughly 17 rarely observed V segments, including chromosome 9 orphons, were left out of the earlier analysis of a few hundred of the donors. The study listed approximately 150 TCR beta chains as associated with cytomegalovirus. A later analysis found that TCR association rates varied across HLA loci, with DRB1 alleles showing the most associated TCRs and HLA-C alleles the fewest. According to a later analysis, parvovirus B19, influenza, CMV and Epstein-Barr virus appeared linked to several top co-occurrence clusters. A group of highly shared sequence variants was considered likely to be a technical artifact of the sequencing pipeline. According to the authors, the approach could potentially be generalized to other disease states and immunological phenotypes. According to a later analysis, most CMV-associated TCR beta chains appeared to be HLA-restricted, and the HLA associations seemed to be driven largely by CMV exposure. The classifier was reported to diagnose cytomegalovirus status with high specificity and sensitivity in both the original cohort and the validation cohort. In vitro tests confirmed that a few of the cytomegalovirus-associated TCR beta chains recognize cytomegalovirus antigens. Only TCR beta chains were sequenced in this cohort, and the absence of alpha or paired-chain data limited detectable features. Because the 87-base-pair reads could not distinguish some IMGT-functional V segments, including TRBV6-2 and TRBV6-3, those segments were excluded. V-gene and J-gene trimming of TCR beta chains was associated with a missense DCLRE1C variant in a later genetic analysis, and the association was replicated in an independent cohort. Sequencing depth was assumed to be roughly uniform across donors in the presence/absence analyses, though that assumption may not hold. In a later analysis, about 17,000 TCR beta sequences were associated with specific HLA alleles at a false discovery rate of 0.05. A further reported finding was that TCR beta sequences accurately predicted the HLA-A and HLA-B alleles for most subjects in the first cohort. Correlated functional status among segregating V segments might be attributable to linkage disequilibrium, but an unknown experimental factor could not be ruled out. Across donors, most TCR sequences were observed very rarely, whereas some public TCRs were present in many individuals. Immune exposure information for the cohort was limited to CMV serostatus. Because HLA typing was missing for some donors at each locus, association tests included only the typed subset.

Library method: the immunoSEQ multiplex PCR assay. For the multiplex PCR, a mixture combining 60 forward primers for TCR Vbeta segments and 13 reverse primers for TCR Jbeta segments was used. The CDR3 region of rearranged TCR beta genes was amplified from genomic DNA by a multiplex PCR assay. The Illumina HiSeq System was used to sequence the amplified TCR beta libraries as 87-base-pair reads. On the study's bioinformatics: A later analysis counted approximately 74 million unique TCR beta chains across the 500 to 850 repertoires, and around 9.9 million of these chains were shared by at least two donors. Raw reads were error-corrected and collapsed into unique sequences by a nearest-neighbor algorithm in which closely related sequences were merged to remove PCR and sequencing errors. CDR3 sequences were aligned to IMGT reference sequences to assign V, D and J gene segments. For a sequence to be retained, at least a six-nucleotide match to both a V gene segment and a J gene segment was required. Rearrangements were called productive when the CDR3 lacked stop codons and stayed in frame with V and J; all others were non-productive. Following IMGT convention, CDR3 was defined as the stretch from the second conserved V-encoded cysteine up to the conserved J-encoded phenylalanine. Sequences without an unambiguous match to a single V gene segment were excluded from the earlier analysis of several hundred of the donors. An earlier analysis of fewer than 650 of the donors classified V segments as functional when productive rearrangements were above 56.7% and as segregating when the standard deviation between donors was above 5%. A statistical classification framework was developed to diagnose cytomegalovirus status using the catalog of TCR beta chain sequences. A later analysis assigned V and J genes by comparing TCR nucleotide sequences with IMGT/GENE-DB human TR gene sequences. A later analysis assigned CDR3 sequences and most-parsimonious VDJ recombination scenarios with the TCRdist pipeline. In a later analysis, every TCR beta chain was defined by the combination of its CDR3 amino acid sequence and its V-gene family, and reads without a unique V-gene family were dropped. As a way to deal with suspected cross-contamination and a sequencing artifact, a later analysis dropped approximately 590 nucleotide sequences that were highly shared and had low generation probability. For each public chain, a later analysis derived a clonal expansion index from normalized ranks of inferred template counts within each repertoire. In a later analysis, generation probabilities were computed with a VDJ recombination model fitted to out-of-frame rearrangements, and the resulting probabilities were checked against IGoR. Hypergeometric tests were used in a later analysis to score TCR-TCR, TCR-HLA and TCR-CMV co-occurrence, with a repertoire-size bias correction applied to the TCR pairs. To estimate false discovery rates, a later analysis permuted the HLA or CMV assignments 20 times. In a later analysis, co-occurring TCRs were grouped using DBSCAN, with TCRdist sequence similarity added in when clustering inside HLA-allele-positive subsets. For co-occurrence clustering, repertoires with fewer than 30,000 or more than 120,000 public chains were excluded, along with five or six repertoires with anomalous nucleotide sharing. What TCRdb holds here is the immuneACCESS table cut down to in-frame rearrangements. Part of the clones is not present; checked against another copy, under half of the missing clones reflect an unresolved V gene, and the others are unexplained. That table gives V, J and clone size, and the DNA gave D and trimming. The sample has about 160,000 clones on record, approximately 90% of them singletons. The ten largest clones add up to more than 0.7% of the sample.

The cohort consisted of 666 healthy bone marrow donors. At the time of sampling, every cohort member was nominally healthy, though immune exposures that went unrecorded were likely present. The donor was CMV seronegative and was included in the group of several hundred seronegative cohort members. A peripheral blood sample was collected from each donor, and TCR beta sequencing was performed on peripheral blood mononuclear cells. The Qiagen DNeasy Blood Extraction Kit was used to extract genomic DNA from the blood cell samples. The CDR3 goes from the cysteine to the phenylalanine over 20 residues. The sequence is cut down to CDR3 DNA, 60 bases in frame from base 1. V loses 5 bases at its end and J loses 1 base; junction bases beyond the gene matches: 10. CDR1 and CDR2 were assigned from the germline V gene as KGHSH and LQKENI.

Rearrangement joined TRBV18 to TRBJ2-6; 14 bases in the junction line up with TRBD2. Sequenced sample: PBMCs. The receptor comes from a woman aged 25 to 45 in good health and CMV-seronegative. The CDR3 amino acid sequence is: CASSATGTSGGPSGANVLTF. The nucleotide sequence reads TGTGCCAGCTCAGCAACCGGGACTAGCGGGGGTCCGTCTGGGGCCAACGTCCTGACTTTC.